These T cell receptor beta chains were read from a single sample in a study of read filtering for tumor transcriptome and immune sequencing. Each CDR3 protein is one row after TCRdb ran MiXCR on the reads. Here the sample spans 75,000 to 90,000 distinct CDR3 sequences, 10% to 15% being singletons. Sequenced input: a population of CD138-negative cells sorted from bone marrow. The receptors shown here come from a donor at least 40 years old with multiple myeloma. Both conserved end residues are part of each CDR3. A D gene is named only where the DNA matches it firmly. Expanded clones get a size class; other rows say once, few or many, or leave the size out.

many	TRBD2	TRBV5-1	TRBJ2-1	TGCGCCAGCAGCGGAGGGACTAGCGGGAGTGTGGATGAGCAGTTCTTC	CASSGGTSGSVDEQFF
many	.	TRBV7-6	TRBJ2-3	TGTGCCAGCAGCTTAGTCGGTGGATTATCCGATACGCAGTATTTT	CASSLVGGLSDTQYF
many	TRBD1	TRBV6-6	TRBJ1-2	TGTGCCAGTATAAATCCCCGGACAGGGAAAAATGGCTACACCTTC	CASINPRTGKNGYTF
many	.	TRBV5-1	TRBJ2-5	TGCGCCAGCAGCCTGGGGGATACAGAGACCCAGTACTTC	CASSLGDTETQYF
.	TRBD2	TRBV5-1	TRBJ2-1	TGCGCCAGCAGCTTGGCCGGGACTAGCGGCTCCTACAACGAGCAGCTCTTC	CASSLAGTSGSYNEQLF
many	.	TRBV28	TRBJ1-1	TGTGCCAGCATCCCTGGGGCAGGGGCCCGGGCTTTCTTT	CASIPGAGARAFF
many	.	TRBV12-3/TRBV12-4	TRBJ2-7	TGTGCCAGCAGTTTCTTCGGCCCCTACGAGCAGTACTTC	CASSFFGPYEQYF
many	TRBD2	TRBV2	TRBJ2-1	TGTGCCAGCAGCCGGATCGGACTAGCGGGAGGTGAGCAGTTCTTC	CASSRIGLAGGEQFF
many	TRBD2	TRBV20-1	TRBJ2-1	TGCAGTGCTAGGATGCCTAGCGGGAGAGGCATGACCTACAATGAGCAGTTCTTC	CSARMPSGRGMTYNEQFF
many	TRBD1	TRBV5-1	TRBJ2-1	TGCGCCAGCAGCTCCGGACAGGGGGCGCGTAATGAGCAGTTCTTC	CASSSGQGARNEQFF
many	TRBD2	TRBV30	TRBJ2-5	TGTGCCTGGAGCGTAGCGGGGACGTACCAAGAGACCCAGTACTTC	CAWSVAGTYQETQYF
many	.	TRBV7-9	TRBJ2-1	TGTGCCAGCAGCCCGACGACAGGCGCAGGTGAGCAGTTCTTC	CASSPTTGAGEQFF
many	TRBD2	TRBV5-1	TRBJ2-3	TGCGCCAGCAGCCCCGGGACTAGCGAAGATACGCAGTATTTT	CASSPGTSEDTQYF
few	.	TRBV5-1	TRBJ1-5	TGCGCCAGCAGCCTGATGGGTCCGGGGGTAAGCAATCAGCCCCAGCATTTT	CASSLMGPGVSNQPQHF
many	TRBD1	TRBV29-1	TRBJ1-4	TGCAGCGTTCCGTCAGGGGGAGTAGGTGAAAAACTGTTTTTT	CSVPSGGVGEKLFF
many	TRBD1	TRBV12-3/TRBV12-4	TRBJ2-7	TGTGCCAGCAGCGAGACAGGGATGTTGTGGGAGCAGTACTTC	CASSETGMLWEQYF
many	TRBD2	TRBV27	TRBJ2-3	TGTGCCAGCAGTAGAAGAGGGCTAGCGGGCACAGATACGCAGTATTTT	CASSRRGLAGTDTQYF
many	.	TRBV6-1	TRBJ2-4	TGTGCCAGCAGTGAGGTTCAAGTCTACTTC	CASSEVQVYF
many	.	TRBV5-1	TRBJ2-3	TGCGCCAGCAGCTTGGGAAGCGCCTCTAGCACAGATACGCAGTATTTT	CASSLGSASSTDTQYF
many	TRBD1	TRBV7-8	TRBJ2-1	TGTGCCAGCAGCCCCCTTAGGACAGGGAGGAATGAGCAGTTCTTC	CASSPLRTGRNEQFF
many	.	TRBV20-1	TRBJ2-1	TGCAGTGCCCCTAATCTGAGGACTAGGGGGGACAATGAGCAGTTCTTC	CSAPNLRTRGDNEQFF
.	TRBD2	TRBV28	TRBJ2-1	TGTGCCAGCAGTAAGGGGACTAGCGGGAGAAAACACAATGAGCAGTTCTTC	CASSKGTSGRKHNEQFF
many	.	TRBV20-1	TRBJ1-4	TGCAGTGCTAGAGGAGCAGGGACTAATGAAAAACTGTTTTTT	CSARGAGTNEKLFF
few	TRBD2	TRBV27	TRBJ2-3	TGTGCCAGCAGCCGATTAGCGGGTACCACAGATACGCAGTATTTT	CASSRLAGTTDTQYF
many	TRBD1	TRBV3-1	TRBJ1-2	TGTGCCAGCAGCCCTGTACAGGGGGCATCTGGCTACACCTTC	CASSPVQGASGYTF
many	TRBD1	TRBV29-1	TRBJ2-3	TGCAGCGTTGGAGGGGACAGGGGAACAGATACGCAGTATTTT	CSVGGDRGTDTQYF
many	.	TRBV5-4	TRBJ2-1	TGTGCCAGCAGCTTTGGGTCTGGCGGCGGCATGGGTGAGCAGTTCTTC	CASSFGSGGGMGEQFF
.	.	TRBV5-4	TRBJ2-1	TGTGCCAGCAACTTGAGGGGGGGCGTCCACAAAGAGCAGTTCTTC	CASNLRGGVHKEQFF
many	.	TRBV13	TRBJ2-3	TGTGCCAGCAGCTCCGCCGGCAACAGACCTTCAGATACGCAGTATTTT	CASSSAGNRPSDTQYF
few	.	TRBV19	TRBJ2-5	TGTGCCAGTAGTACGCGGACCCGAGAGACCCAGTACTTC	CASSTRTRETQYF
many	.	TRBV29-1	TRBJ2-1	TGCAGCGTTGGGAACAGGGTGGCCTACAATGAGCAGTTCTTC	CSVGNRVAYNEQFF
.	.	TRBV5-1	TRBJ1-5	TGCGCCAGCAGCTCCGTCCCTCGGCAGCCCCAGCATTTT	CASSSVPRQPQHF
many	.	TRBV20-1	TRBJ2-5	TGCAGTGCTAGAGAGGGACATATGACCCAGTACTTC	CSAREGHMTQYF
many	.	TRBV28	TRBJ2-7	TGTGCCAGCAGTTTAGTCAGCTTCCACGAGCAGTACTTC	CASSLVSFHEQYF
many	TRBD2	TRBV9	TRBJ2-7	TGTGCCAGCAGCTCAGGACTAGCGGTATCCTACGAGCAGTACTTC	CASSSGLAVSYEQYF
few	.	TRBV29-1	TRBJ2-5	TGCAGCGTCTTTACACCCGGGACACCTGGCGGGACCCAGTACTTC	CSVFTPGTPGGTQYF
many	TRBD1	TRBV29-1	TRBJ1-1	TGCAGCGTTTCGGCAGGGGGCGCCTCTGAAGCTTTCTTT	CSVSAGGASEAFF